The TCR beta chain described here comes from a study of blood T cell repertoires in COVID-19. As for the study in general: PBMCs, B-cell-depleted T cells, or T cells provided the cDNA or gDNA that made up the material.

Per the authors' pipeline: It was from reference gene primer amplification that nucleated cell counts were estimated. The table came from immunoSEQ multiplex PCR; TCRdb's copy has only in-frame clones and leaves some out. D and trimming were read from the DNA, whereas the V and J calls and clone size are those reported in that table. The sample carries 150,000 to 200,000 clones, about nine tenths recorded once. The CDR3 runs to 13 residues. Germline V gene sequence: CDR1 MNHEY, CDR2 SVGAGI. The chain has TRBV6-5 and TRBJ1-5; 10 bases fit TRBD1. The origin of this receptor is a man aged 40-49 years with acute or convalescent COVID-19. Specimen: peripheral blood. CDR3 in amino acids: CAESGTGVQPQHF. CDR3 DNA sequence: TGTGCTGAATCCGGGACAGGGGTTCAGCCCCAGCATTTT.